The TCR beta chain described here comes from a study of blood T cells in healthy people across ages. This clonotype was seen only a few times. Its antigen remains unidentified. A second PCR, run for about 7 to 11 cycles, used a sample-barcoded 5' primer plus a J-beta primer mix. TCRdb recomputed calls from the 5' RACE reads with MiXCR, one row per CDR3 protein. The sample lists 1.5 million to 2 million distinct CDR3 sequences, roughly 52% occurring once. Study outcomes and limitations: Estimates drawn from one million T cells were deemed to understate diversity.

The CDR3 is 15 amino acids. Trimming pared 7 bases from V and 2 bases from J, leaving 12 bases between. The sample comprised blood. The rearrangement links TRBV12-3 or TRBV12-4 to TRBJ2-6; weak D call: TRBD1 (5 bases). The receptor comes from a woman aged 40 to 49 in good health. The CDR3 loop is CASTAARAGANVLTF. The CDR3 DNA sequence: TGTGCCAGCACCGCGGCCAGGGCTGGGGCCAACGTCCTGACTTTC.